This T cell receptor beta chain was sequenced for a study of identical twins. TCRdb re-called the 5' RACE reads with MiXCR, one entry per CDR3 protein. The top ten hold about 12% of the sample, which has approximately 94,000 distinct CDR3 sequences, about 6% seen once. Trimming at V came to 7 bases and at J to 10 bases, leaving 18 bases not matched to a gene. This CDR3 region has 15 residues. Germline assignment: CDR1 SGHTA and CDR2 FQGNSA. Study-level points and caveats: Twins showed weaker excess sharing in their beta out-of-frame sequences. Out-of-frame TCR alpha sharing in monozygotic twins exceeded recombination model predictions.

A note on this clonotype: What it binds is not known.

Sequenced: memory T cells sorted from blood. The rearrangement uses TRBV7-2 and TRBJ1-2, with 7 bases lining up with TRBD1. The TCR comes from a woman in her fifties or sixties in good health. CDR3 nucleotides: TGTGCCAGCATTTACAGGGGAGCAAGGGAAGGAGTCTACACCTTC. Protein sequence: CASIYRGAREGVYTF.